Shown below are 8 T cell receptor beta chains from a single sample sequenced in a study of molecular identifiers for immune sequencing clone quantification. TCRdb independently ran MiXCR on the PCR reads; one entry per CDR3 protein. The table has 70,000 to 95,000 distinct CDR3 sequences, over 15% seen once. Sequenced input: naive CD8+ T cells from blood, with Jurkat cell RNA spiked in. Subset reported: FACS-sorted CD8+CD4-CCR7+CD45RA+ naive T cells. The receptors originated from a human donor in good health. Some libraries in this study had Jurkat cell RNA spiked in.

This clonotype was seen at least ten times. CDR3 sequence reads: CASSDLTVTSYNEQFF. CDR3 DNA sequence: TGTGCCAGCAGTGACCTGACAGTCACTTCCTACAATGAGCAGTTCTTC. The V call is TRBV2, the J call TRBJ2-1, with D possibly matching TRBD1 (5 bases). The CDR3 loop spans 16 amino acids. From germline, CDR1 is SNHLY and CDR2 FYNNEI. Trimming removed 3 bases at V and 1 base at J, with 13 bases between.

As to this clonotype: This may stem from a read error, because a much larger clone lies one nucleotide away. The chain couples TRBV6-2 or TRBV6-3 to TRBJ1-5, with D possibly matching TRBD1 (6 bases). CDR3 size: 15 residues. V was cut by 6 bases and J by 4 bases, with 16 bases left in between. CDR1 is MNHEY, CDR2 SVGEGT, per germline. CDR3 protein: CASSPRRDINQPQHF. CDR3 in DNA: TGTGCCAGCAGCCCCCGTCGGGACATAAATCAGCCCCAGCATTTT.

In its sample, this clonotype was seen many times. The chain carries TRBV25-1 and TRBJ2-1; 8 bases align to TRBD2. Germline loops: CDR1 MGHDK, CDR2 SYGVNS. The CDR3 is 15 amino acids. With V trimmed by 2 bases and J by 6 bases, 6 bases remained unmatched. CDR3 nucleotides: TGTGCCAGCAGTGAAGTAGGGCTAGCGGGCAATGAGCAGTTCTTC. Amino acid sequence: CASSEVGLAGNEQFF.

This clonotype occurred many times. The chain links TRBV28 to TRBJ2-7; 10 positions agree with TRBD2. Germline V lookup: CDR1 MDHEN, CDR2 SYDVKM. This CDR3 contains 16 residues. The junction had 11 bases not matched to a gene; V was cut back by 5 bases and J by 4 bases. The CDR3, as DNA: TGTGCCAGCAGTACGTACAAGCGGGAGGGCCCATACGAGCAGTACTTC. This gives the protein CASSTYKREGPYEQYF. Complete variable domain (other parts from reference TRBV28 and TRBJ2-7): DVKVTQSSRYLVKRTGEKVFLECVQDMDHENMFWYRQDPGLGLRLIYFSYDVKMKEKGDIPEGYSVSREKKERFSLILESASTNQTSMYLCASSTYKREGPYEQYFGPGTRLTVT.

This clonotype appeared many times. The genes are TRBV3-1 and TRBJ2-5; weak D call: TRBD2 (5 bases). The V gene's germline CDR1 is LGHDT and CDR2 YNNKEL (reference sequence). Between the trimmed V and J ends, which lost 4 bases and 0 bases, there was a span of 12 bases. CDR3 length: 15 amino acids. The CDR3 sequence: CASSLDRGYQETQYF. The CDR3 bases are TGTGCCAGCAGCCTCGATCGCGGGTACCAAGAGACCCAGTACTTC.

This clonotype was recorded at least ten times. The V and J genes are TRBV11-3 and TRBJ2-3; D not certain. V lost 5 bases and J 4 bases, leaving 10 bases between the germline ends. The CDR3 has 13 amino acids. Germline V gene sequence: CDR1 SGHNT, CDR2 YENEEA. Here the CDR3 DNA reads TGTGCCAGCAGCACTACCTACCCAGATACGCAGTATTTT. Translation gives CASSTTYPDTQYF.

This clonotype came up many times. The genes are TRBV4-3 and TRBJ2-7, with D possibly called TRBD1 or TRBD2 (5 bases each). Germline V lookup: CDR1 LGHNA, CDR2 YSLEER. CDR3 length: 16 residues. Trimming took 1 base from V and 2 from J, leaving 15 bases between them. The chain's CDR3 is CASSQGATGPPYEQYF. CDR3 in DNA: TGCGCCAGCAGCCAAGGTGCAACGGGGCCCCCCTACGAGCAGTACTTC.

This clonotype was seen many times. DNA for the CDR3: TGCGCCAGCAGCCGGCTCCGACAGGGGGCAAGGGGCACTGAAGCTTTCTTT. The encoded protein is CASSRLRQGARGTEAFF. The genes are TRBV4-3 and TRBJ1-1, with 10 bases matching TRBD1. The CDR3 totals 17 residues. Per germline, CDR1 LGHNA and CDR2 YSLEER. After removal of 4 bases from V and 4 bases from J, the junction contained 12 bases not matched to a gene.